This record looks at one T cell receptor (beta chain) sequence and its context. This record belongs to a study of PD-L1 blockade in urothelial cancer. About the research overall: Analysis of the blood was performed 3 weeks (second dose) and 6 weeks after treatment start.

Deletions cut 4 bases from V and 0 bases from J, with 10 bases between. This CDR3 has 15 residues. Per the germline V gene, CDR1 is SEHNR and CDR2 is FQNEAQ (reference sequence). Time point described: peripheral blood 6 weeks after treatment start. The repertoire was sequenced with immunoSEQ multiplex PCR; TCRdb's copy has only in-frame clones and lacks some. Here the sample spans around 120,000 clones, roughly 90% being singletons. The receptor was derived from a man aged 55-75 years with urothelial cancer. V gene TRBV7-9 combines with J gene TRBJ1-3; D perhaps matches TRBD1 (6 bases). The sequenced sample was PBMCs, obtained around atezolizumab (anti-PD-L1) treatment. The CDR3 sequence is CASSSRTDSGNTIYF. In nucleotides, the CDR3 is TGTGCCAGCAGCTCCCGGACAGACTCTGGAAACACCATATATTTT.